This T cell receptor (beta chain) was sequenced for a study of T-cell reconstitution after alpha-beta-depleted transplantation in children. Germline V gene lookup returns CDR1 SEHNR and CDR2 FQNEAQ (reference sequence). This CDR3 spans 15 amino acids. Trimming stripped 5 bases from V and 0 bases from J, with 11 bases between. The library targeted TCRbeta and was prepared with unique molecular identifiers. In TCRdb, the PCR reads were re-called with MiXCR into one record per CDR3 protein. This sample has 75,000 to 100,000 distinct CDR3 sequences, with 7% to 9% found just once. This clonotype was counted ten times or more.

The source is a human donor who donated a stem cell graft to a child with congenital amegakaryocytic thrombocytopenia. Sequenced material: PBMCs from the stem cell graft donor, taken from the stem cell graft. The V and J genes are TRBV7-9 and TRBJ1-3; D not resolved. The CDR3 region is CASSHPLSSGNTIYF. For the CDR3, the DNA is TGTGCCAGCAGCCACCCACTGAGCTCTGGAAACACCATATATTTT.